Included here is one TCR beta chain sequence, with context. The antigen remains unidentified. The record originates from a study of human T cells and chemical hapten exposure. General study findings and limits: Those TCRs sitting above 1 in 1000 frequency stayed the same with DPC sensitization.

Germline CDR1 and CDR2: MNHNS and SASEGT. V gave up 6 bases and J gave up 9 bases; unmatched junction bases: 15. The CDR3 loop spans 15 amino acids. Noted time point: patch test 3, about 24 weeks after DPC sensitization. As for treatment: therapeutic diphenylcyclopropenone sensitization with weekly scalp DPC. TCRdb processed the RACE reads anew with MiXCR; each CDR3 protein has one entry. The sample yields about 160,000 distinct CDR3 sequences, roughly 25% seen once. This specimen was whole blood, taken in connection with sensitization to the hapten diphenylcyclopropenone (DPC). This clonotype was obtained from a young woman with alopecia areata. Some clones in this sample may be carry-over from other donors' samples. The chain links TRBV6-1 to TRBJ2-7, with TRBD1 matching over 9 bases. Written as DNA, the CDR3 is TGTGCCAGCAGCCCCTCCGGGACAGGGCTCCAAAGGCAGTACTTC. It is translated as CASSPSGTGLQRQYF.